The 29 T cell receptor beta chains listed next were all sequenced from one sample in a study of shared clonotypes between healthy human individuals (dated by TCRdb to the early 2020s). The library was produced with the immunoSEQ multiplex PCR assay. Held by TCRdb, this immuneACCESS table contains in-frame sequences only and omits some clones. Under half of the omission traces to an unresolved V gene where checked; the cause of the rest is unknown. The sample records about 490,000 clones, 76% of which are singletons. The ten largest clones add up to roughly 13% of the sample. Material for sequencing was PBMCs. These receptors came from a woman between 40 and 50 years old in good health. Some clones in this sample may be carry-over from other donors' samples.

The chain couples TRBV21-1 to TRBJ2-7; the table gives TRBD2 as D, unverified against the DNA. TRBV21-1 is a pseudogene. This CDR3 region has 16 residues. CDR3 amino acids: CASSKESAGGVNEQYF. CDR3 in DNA: TGTGCCAGCAGCAAAGAGTCGGCGGGAGGTGTCAACGAGCAGTACTTC.

The V call is TRBV7-9, the J call TRBJ1-1, with 9 positions matching TRBD1. The V and J ends lost 5 bases and 1 base, in that order; junction bases with no gene match: 8. Looked up from germline, CDR1 is SEHNR and CDR2 is FQNEAQ (reference sequence). The CDR3 sequence is 16 residues long. CDR3 region: CASSEGGTGWNTEAFF. The CDR3 region has the DNA TGTGCCAGCAGCGAAGGGGGGACAGGGTGGAACACTGAAGCTTTCTTT.

V is TRBV11-2 and J is TRBJ2-7; D possibly corresponds to TRBD2 (6 bases). Deletions cut 0 bases from V and 2 bases from J, with 14 bases between. Germline V gene sequence: CDR1 SGHAT, CDR2 FQNNGV. The CDR3 consists of 16 residues. CDR3: CASSLDYRGAPYEQYF. The DNA of the CDR3 is TGTGCCAGCAGCTTAGATTATCGCGGGGCCCCCTACGAGCAGTACTTC. Variable domain in full (rest from reference TRBV11-2 and TRBJ2-7): EAGVAQSPRYKIIEKRQSVAFWCNPISGHATLYWYQQILGQGPKLLIQFQNNGVVDDSQLPKDRFSAERLKGVDSTLKIQPAKLEDSAVYLCASSLDYRGAPYEQYFGPGTRLTVT.

This chain uses TRBV28 with TRBJ1-3; 8 bases are a match to TRBD1. CDR1 MDHEN and CDR2 SYDVKM come from the germline V gene. The CDR3 is 17 residues long. J was trimmed by 2 bases and V by 3 bases; bases with no gene match: 9. The chain's CDR3 is CASSFSLTGATGNTIYF. DNA for the CDR3: TGTGCCAGCAGTTTTTCGCTGACAGGGGCCACTGGAAACACCATATATTTT. The complete variable domain, with remaining parts taken from reference TRBV28 and TRBJ1-3, reads DVKVTQSSRYLVKRTGEKVFLECVQDMDHENMFWYRQDPGLGLRLIYFSYDVKMKEKGDIPEGYSVSREKKERFSLILESASTNQTSMYLCASSFSLTGATGNTIYFGEGSWLTVV.

This chain connects TRBV5-4 to TRBJ2-7; D remains ambiguous. The germline V and J ends were trimmed by 0 bases and 1 base, with 5 bases remaining between them. The germline V gene has CDR1 SGHNT and CDR2 YYREEE (reference sequence). The CDR3 is 13 residues long. This CDR3 reads CASSLAWSYEQYF. The CDR3 DNA is TGTGCCAGCAGCTTGGCCTGGTCCTACGAGCAGTACTTC.

The CDR3 DNA follows: TGTGCCAGCAGTTCAGGGGGCGGAGGGAACAATCAGCCCCAGCATTTT. It translates to CASSSGGGGNNQPQHF. The chain uses TRBV2 and TRBJ1-5; TRBD1 aligns across 8 bases. The CDR3 is made up of 16 amino acids. The V gene's germline CDR1 is SNHLY and CDR2 FYNNEI. V lost 5 bases, J lost 3 bases, and 9 bases stayed unmatched.

This chain links TRBV28 with TRBJ2-7; the D is unclear. Trimming left V 6 bases short and J 0 bases short, with 6 bases between. CDR3 length: 12 residues. Germline V gene data show CDR1 as MDHEN and CDR2 as SYDVKM. DNA of the CDR3: TGTGCCAGCAGCAGTTTCTCCTACGAGCAGTACTTC. This gives the protein CASSSFSYEQYF.

The chain recombines TRBV5-1 with TRBJ2-1, with TRBD1 identical over 7 bases. This CDR3 comprises 16 residues. The J segment lost 5 bases and the V segment lost 2 bases, leaving 10 bases of the junction unmatched. Germline values: CDR1 SGHRS, CDR2 YFSETQ. Here the CDR3 reads CASSFNIQGSDNEQFF. For the CDR3, the DNA is TGCGCCAGCAGCTTTAATATACAGGGGTCAGACAATGAGCAGTTCTTC.

This chain links TRBV7-8 with TRBJ2-5, with D possibly being TRBD2 (6 bases). Looked up from germline, CDR1 is SGHVS and CDR2 is FQNEAQ. V gave up 3 bases and J gave up 2 bases, with 16 bases separating them. The CDR3 contains 16 residues. CDR3 in amino acids: CASSLNAGYTQETQYF. CDR3 DNA sequence: TGTGCCAGCAGCTTGAACGCGGGATACACTCAAGAGACCCAGTACTTC.

The rearrangement links TRBV5-6 to TRBJ2-3, with D perhaps TRBD1 (6 bases). This CDR3 has 14 amino acids. V lost 3 bases to trimming and J lost 0 bases, with 8 bases between them. Germline V gene lookup returns CDR1 SGHDT and CDR2 YYEEEE. CDR3 sequence: CASSSTGSTDTQYF. CDR3 nucleotide sequence: TGTGCCAGCAGCTCAACAGGGAGCACAGATACGCAGTATTTT.

CDR3 region: CASSPPTGGANTEAFF. The CDR3, as DNA: TGTGCCAGCTCACCACCCACAGGAGGGGCGAACACTGAAGCTTTCTTT. The chain carries TRBV18 and TRBJ1-1; D is possibly TRBD1 (5 bases). The V gene's germline CDR1 is KGHSH and CDR2 LQKENI. Trimming cost V 0 bases and J 1 base, with 12 bases left between them. The CDR3 has 16 amino acids. The full variable domain, completed using reference TRBV18 and TRBJ1-1, is NAGVMQNPRHLVRRRGQEARLRCSPMKGHSHVYWYRQLPEEGLKFMVYLQKENIIDESGMPKERFSAEFPKEGPSILRIQQVVRGDSAAYFCASSPPTGGANTEAFFGQGTRLTVV.

The chain has TRBV9 and TRBJ2-7; 9 nucleotides agree with TRBD2. Germline V gene data show CDR1 as SGDLS and CDR2 as YYNGEE. V shed 0 bases and J 4 bases; nucleotides not matched to a gene: 8. This CDR3 region has 16 residues. CDR3 bases: TGTGCCAGCAGCGTAGCGGGCGCTAGCGGGATATACGAGCAGTACTTC. It is translated as CASSVAGASGIYEQYF.

This clone was found once. V is TRBV7-9 and J is TRBJ1-3; the match to TRBD1 covers 9 bases. The CDR3 has 16 residues. Germline assignment: CDR1 SEHNR and CDR2 FQNEAQ (reference sequence). The V segment lost 4 bases and the J segment 3 bases; nucleotides outside the gene matches: 7. The CDR3 nucleotides are TGTGCCAGCAGCTCCTCTGTGACAGGGGGTGGAAACACCATATATTTT. This gives the protein CASSSSVTGGGNTIYF.

Only a few counts were recorded for this clone. This rearrangement joins TRBV7-2 to TRBJ1-5, with D unresolved. CDR1 is SGHTA and CDR2 is FQGNSA in the germline V gene. With 0 bases removed from V and 4 bases from J, the gap between germline ends came to 4 bases. The CDR3 has 13 amino acids. The CDR3 spells CASSLAPNQPQHF. The CDR3 nucleotides read TGTGCCAGCAGCTTAGCCCCGAATCAGCCCCAGCATTTT.

The DNA for the CDR3 is TGTGCCAGCAGCTTGGATAGCGGGGACAATGAGCAGTTCTTC. Translated, it gives CASSLDSGDNEQFF. The V gene is TRBV7-3, the J gene TRBJ2-1; 8 positions agree with TRBD2. CDR1 and CDR2 (germline): SGHTA, FQGTGA. The length of the CDR3 is 14 residues. V dropped 3 bases and J dropped 5; count of bases not matched to a gene: 3. The variable domain in full, with the rest retrieved from reference TRBV7-3 and TRBJ2-1, is GAGVSQTPSNKVTEKGKYVELRCDPISGHTALYWYRQSLGQGPEFLIYFQGTGAADDSGLPNDRFFAVRPEGSVSTLKIQRTERGDSAVYLCASSLDSGDNEQFFGPGTRLTVL.

This sequence joins TRBV25-1 and TRBJ1-4, with D possibly being TRBD1 (5 bases). The ends were cut back, 4 bases at V and 5 bases at J, with 17 bases in the middle. This CDR3 is 16 amino acids long. Per the germline V gene, CDR1 is MGHDK and CDR2 is SYGVNS. Written as DNA, the CDR3 is TGTGCCAGCAGTGTCCGCCCGGGGAGGGGAAATGAAAAACTGTTTTTT. Its translation is CASSVRPGRGNEKLFF.

The chain couples TRBV5-6 to TRBJ1-2; D is ambiguous. The CDR3 sequence is 13 residues long. CDR1 SGHDT and CDR2 YYEEEE come from the germline V gene. V lost 6 bases, J lost 4 bases, and 13 bases lay in between. The CDR3 protein is CASNRGGGYGYTF. The CDR3 bases are TGTGCCAGCAACCGGGGAGGCGGCTATGGCTACACCTTC.

Comment on this clone: A read error may explain this, as a much larger clone is one base away. The sample carries other DNA sequences with the same CDR3. The J gene is TRBJ1-2, the V gene TRBV9, with TRBD1 identical over 9 bases. Trimming took 0 bases from V and 7 from J; bases not matched to a gene: 10. This CDR3 has 16 amino acids. Germline-derived CDR1 and CDR2 are SGDLS and YYNGEE. The CDR3 DNA sequence: TGTGCCAGCAGCGTAGGGGGACAGGGAGCTACGGGTGGCTACACCTTC. Its protein product is CASSVGGQGATGGYTF.

The V and J genes are TRBV6-5 and TRBJ2-2; D is undetermined. Per germline, CDR1 MNHEY and CDR2 SVGAGI. The CDR3 runs 12 residues. Trimming removed 2 bases from V and 7 bases from J, with 5 bases in between. The DNA for the CDR3 is TGTGCCAGCAGTTACGGGTACGGGGAGCTGTTTTTT. Translation: CASSYGYGELFF.

V usage is TRBV25-1 and J usage is TRBJ1-1; D perhaps matches TRBD1 (6 bases). Trimming pared 8 bases from V and 6 bases from J, leaving 16 bases between. Per germline, CDR1 MGHDK and CDR2 SYGVNS. The CDR3 is 13 residues long. In DNA, the CDR3 is TGTGCCAGCCGAAGGGGGGGCGAGGCTGAAGCTTTCTTT. Its protein product is CASRRGGEAEAFF. The complete variable domain, with remaining parts taken from reference TRBV25-1 and TRBJ1-1, reads EADIYQTPRYLVIGTGKKITLECSQTMGHDKMYWYQQDPGMELHLIHYSYGVNSTEKGDLSSESTVSRIRTEHFPLTLESARPSHTSQYLCASRRGGEAEAFFGQGTRLTVV.

This clone has a single count. The gene calls are TRBV5-1 and TRBJ2-7; tentative D call: TRBD2 (6 bases). The germline V and J ends were trimmed by 7 bases and 2 bases, with 19 bases remaining between them. This CDR3 contains 15 residues. CDR1 and CDR2 (germline): SGHRS, YFSETQ. Here the CDR3 reads CASGPGTFTTYEQYF. The CDR3 nucleotides are TGCGCCAGCGGTCCGGGGACTTTCACGACCTACGAGCAGTACTTC.

V is TRBV4-2 and J is TRBJ2-7; D is undetermined. The germline CDR1 and CDR2 sequences are LGHNA and YNFKEQ. V was cut by 0 bases and J by 0 bases, with 12 bases left in between. The CDR3 is 16 residues long. The CDR3 bases are TGTGCCAGCAGCCAAGAGGCCAGTGGGAACTCCTACGAGCAGTACTTC. Its translation is CASSQEASGNSYEQYF.

This clone was observed a few times. This could be a read error, since a much larger clone is one nucleotide away. The sample has other DNA sequences that encode this CDR3 too. The genes are TRBV30 and TRBJ2-5; the D is unclear. This CDR3 contains 13 residues. Germline V gene sequence: CDR1 GTSNPN, CDR2 SVGIG (reference sequence). Trimming cost V 2 bases and J 9 bases, with 16 bases left between them. The CDR3: CAWSPAASVAQYF. CDR3 nucleotide sequence: TGTGCCTGGAGTCCCGCAGCCTCCGTAGCCCAGTACTTC.

The table lists this clone with a few counts. The chain recombines TRBV7-9 with TRBJ2-3; D is perhaps TRBD2 (5 bases). The V and J ends lost 3 bases and 2 bases respectively, with 9 bases between them. This CDR3 is 14 amino acids long. Germline V lookup: CDR1 SEHNR, CDR2 FQNEAQ (reference sequence). The CDR3 nucleotides are TGTGCCAGCAGCTTTTTGACTAACACAGATACGCAGTATTTT. Protein: CASSFLTNTDTQYF.

The CDR3 loop reads CASSSTSSGANVLTF. In DNA, the CDR3 is TGTGCCAGCAGTTCCACTAGCTCTGGGGCCAACGTCCTGACTTTC. The chain has TRBV27 and TRBJ2-6, with D tentatively TRBD2 (5 bases). The CDR3 loop spans 15 amino acids. CDR1 and CDR2 from the germline V gene are MNHEY and SMNVEV (reference sequence). V was shortened by 4 bases and J by 0 bases, with 7 bases between the two germline ends.

The chain combines TRBV30 with TRBJ2-7, with unresolved D. Trimming shortened V by 4 bases and J by 0 bases, and 13 bases separated the two germline ends. The CDR3 contains 14 residues. Germline CDR1 is GTSNPN and CDR2 is SVGIG (reference sequence). Here the CDR3 DNA reads TGTGCCTGGACTTCAGGCGCTCACTCCTACGAGCAGTACTTC. Protein sequence: CAWTSGAHSYEQYF. Variable domain in full (rest from reference TRBV30 and TRBJ2-7): SQTIHQWPATLVQPVGSPLSLECTVEGTSNPNLYWYRQAAGRGLQLLFYSVGIGQISSEVPQNLSASRPQDRQFILSSKKLLLSDSGFYLCAWTSGAHSYEQYFGPGTRLTVT.

J is TRBJ2-5 and V is TRBV2; the match to TRBD1 covers 11 bases. Germline CDR1 is SNHLY and CDR2 is FYNNEI. V shed 6 bases, J shed 7 bases, and the junction held 7 bases outside the gene matches. The CDR3 totals 14 residues. This CDR3 reads CASRGDRGSGTQYF. DNA for the CDR3: TGTGCCAGCAGGGGGGACAGGGGGTCCGGGACCCAGTACTTC.

This chain connects TRBV7-2 to TRBJ1-4; D might be TRBD1 (5 bases). Trimming took off 1 base at V and 2 bases at J, with 11 bases between the two ends. The length of the CDR3 is 16 residues. From germline, CDR1 is SGHTA and CDR2 FQGNSA. This CDR3 reads CASSLVGGWTNEKLFF. CDR3 in DNA: TGTGCCAGCAGCTTAGTGGGGGGTTGGACTAATGAAAAACTGTTTTTT.

In regard to this clone: Other DNA sequences from this sample encode an identical CDR3 as well. The rearrangement uses TRBV19 and TRBJ1-2; D unresolved. In germline, CDR1 is LNHDA, CDR2 SQIVND (reference sequence). With 5 bases removed from V and 4 bases from J, the gap between germline ends came to 8 bases. The CDR3 is 12 residues long. CDR3 sequence: CASSPRGYGYTF. The CDR3, as DNA: TGTGCCAGTAGTCCCCGAGGCTATGGCTACACCTTC.